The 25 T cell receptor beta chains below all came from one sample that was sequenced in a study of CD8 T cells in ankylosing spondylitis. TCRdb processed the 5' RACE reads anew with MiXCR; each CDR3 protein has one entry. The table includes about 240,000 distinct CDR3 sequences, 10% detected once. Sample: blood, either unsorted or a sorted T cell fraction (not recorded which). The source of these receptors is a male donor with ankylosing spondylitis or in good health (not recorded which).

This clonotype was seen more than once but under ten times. DNA for the CDR3: TGTGCCACCACGGAACGAGCGGGAGGGTCCAAAAACATTCAGTACTTC. Translating gives CATTERAGGSKNIQYF. The genes are TRBV6-2 or TRBV6-3 and TRBJ2-4; TRBD2 matches 10 bases. The CDR3 is made up of 16 amino acids. In germline, CDR1 is MNHEY, CDR2 SVGEGT. Trimming took 10 bases from V and 2 from J; bases not matched to a gene: 11.

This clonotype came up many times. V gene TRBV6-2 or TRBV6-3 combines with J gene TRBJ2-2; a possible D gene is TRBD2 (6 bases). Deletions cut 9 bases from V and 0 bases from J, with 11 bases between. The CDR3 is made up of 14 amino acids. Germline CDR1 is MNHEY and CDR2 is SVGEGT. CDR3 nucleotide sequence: TGTGCCAGTCGGAGGGCCGCGAACACCGGGGAGCTGTTTTTT. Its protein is CASRRAANTGELFF.

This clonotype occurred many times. CDR3 DNA sequence: TGTGCCAGCAGTTTGAGTAGCGGGGGCACAGATACGCAGTATTTT. It codes for CASSLSSGGTDTQYF. The V call is TRBV12-3 or TRBV12-4, the J call TRBJ2-3; 8 nucleotides line up with TRBD2. J lost 1 base, V lost 3 bases, and 3 bases had no gene match. The CDR3 covers 15 residues.

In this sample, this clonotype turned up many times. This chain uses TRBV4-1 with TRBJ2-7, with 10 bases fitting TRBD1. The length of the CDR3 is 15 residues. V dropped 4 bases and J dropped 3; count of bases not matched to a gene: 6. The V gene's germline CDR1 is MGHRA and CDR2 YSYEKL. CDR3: CASSPGQGDIYEQYF. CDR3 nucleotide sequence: TGCGCCAGCAGCCCAGGACAGGGGGATATCTACGAGCAGTACTTC.

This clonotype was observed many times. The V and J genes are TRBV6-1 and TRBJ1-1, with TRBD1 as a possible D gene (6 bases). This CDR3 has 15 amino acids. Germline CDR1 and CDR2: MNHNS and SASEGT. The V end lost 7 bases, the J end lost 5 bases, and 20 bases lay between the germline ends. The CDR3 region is CASNLGAGARTEAFF. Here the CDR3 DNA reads TGTGCCAGCAACTTAGGGGCAGGGGCTCGGACTGAAGCTTTCTTT.

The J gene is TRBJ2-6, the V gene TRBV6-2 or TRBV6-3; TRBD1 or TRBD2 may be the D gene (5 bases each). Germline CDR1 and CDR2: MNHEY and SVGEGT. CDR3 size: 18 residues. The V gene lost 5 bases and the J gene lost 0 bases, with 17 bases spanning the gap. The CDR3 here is CASSTPRGALSGANVLTF. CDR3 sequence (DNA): TGTGCCAGCAGTACTCCTCGAGGGGCCCTCTCTGGGGCCAACGTCCTGACTTTC.

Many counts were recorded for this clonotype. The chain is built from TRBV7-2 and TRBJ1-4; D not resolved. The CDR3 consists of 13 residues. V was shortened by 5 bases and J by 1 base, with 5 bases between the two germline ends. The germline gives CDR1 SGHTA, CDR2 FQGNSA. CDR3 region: CASSPQTNEKLFF. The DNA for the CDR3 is TGTGCCAGCAGCCCACAAACTAATGAAAAACTGTTTTTT.

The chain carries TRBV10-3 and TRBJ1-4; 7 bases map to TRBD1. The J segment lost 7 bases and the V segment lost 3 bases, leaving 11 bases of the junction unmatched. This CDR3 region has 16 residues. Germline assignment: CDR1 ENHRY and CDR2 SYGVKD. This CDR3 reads CAISEKQGNPIEKLFF. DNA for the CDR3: TGTGCCATCAGTGAAAAACAGGGGAACCCAATTGAAAAACTGTTTTTT.

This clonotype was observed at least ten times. CDR3 in amino acids: CASDSTGTRTDTQYF. The CDR3 DNA sequence: TGTGCTAGTGACTCGACCGGGACTCGCACAGATACGCAGTATTTT. The chain combines TRBV12-5 with TRBJ2-3; possibly TRBD2 for D (6 bases). CDR1 LGHNT and CDR2 FRNRAP come from the germline V gene. CDR3 length: 15 residues. Deletions cut 7 bases from V and 1 base from J, with 15 bases between.

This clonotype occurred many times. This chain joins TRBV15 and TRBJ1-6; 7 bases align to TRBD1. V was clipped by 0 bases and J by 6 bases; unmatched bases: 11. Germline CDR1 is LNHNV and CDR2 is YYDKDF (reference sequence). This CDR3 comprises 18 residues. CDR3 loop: CATSRESGATGINSPLHF. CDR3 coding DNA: TGTGCCACCAGCAGAGAATCAGGGGCGACAGGGATTAATTCACCCCTCCACTTT.

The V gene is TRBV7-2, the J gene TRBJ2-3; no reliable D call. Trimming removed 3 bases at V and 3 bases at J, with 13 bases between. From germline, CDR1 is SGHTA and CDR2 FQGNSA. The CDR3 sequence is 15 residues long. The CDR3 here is CASSLGPLGTDTQYF. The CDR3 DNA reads TGTGCCAGCAGCTTGGGCCCTCTGGGGACAGATACGCAGTATTTT. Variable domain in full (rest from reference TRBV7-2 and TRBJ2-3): GAGVSQSPSNKVTEKGKDVELRCDPISGHTALYWYRQSLGQGLEFLIYFQGNSAPDKSGLPSDRFSAERTGGSVSTLTIQRTQQEDSAVYLCASSLGPLGTDTQYFGPGTRLTVL.

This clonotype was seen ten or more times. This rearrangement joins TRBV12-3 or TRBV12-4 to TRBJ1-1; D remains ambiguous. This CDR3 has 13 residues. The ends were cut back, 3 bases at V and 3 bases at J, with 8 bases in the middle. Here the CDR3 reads CASSFSADTEAFF. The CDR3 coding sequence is TGTGCCAGCAGTTTCTCAGCGGACACTGAAGCTTTCTTT.

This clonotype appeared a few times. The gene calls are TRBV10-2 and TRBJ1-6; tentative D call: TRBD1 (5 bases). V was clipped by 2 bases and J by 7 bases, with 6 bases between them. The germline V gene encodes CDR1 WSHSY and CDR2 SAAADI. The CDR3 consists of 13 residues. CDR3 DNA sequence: TGCGCCAGCAGTGAGGGGGGGAATTCACCCCTCCACTTT. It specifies CASSEGGNSPLHF.

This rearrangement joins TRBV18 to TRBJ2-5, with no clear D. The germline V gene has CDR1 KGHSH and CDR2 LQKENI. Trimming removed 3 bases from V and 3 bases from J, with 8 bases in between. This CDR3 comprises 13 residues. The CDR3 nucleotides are TGTGCCAGCTCACCTTCCGCCGAAGAGACCCAGTACTTC. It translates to CASSPSAEETQYF.

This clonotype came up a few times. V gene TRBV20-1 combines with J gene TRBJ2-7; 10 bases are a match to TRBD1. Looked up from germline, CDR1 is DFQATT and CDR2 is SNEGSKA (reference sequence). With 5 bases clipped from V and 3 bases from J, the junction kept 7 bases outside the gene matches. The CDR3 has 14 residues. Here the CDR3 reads CSAPKGTGDYEQYF. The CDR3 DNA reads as TGCAGTGCTCCGAAGGGGACAGGGGACTACGAGCAGTACTTC.

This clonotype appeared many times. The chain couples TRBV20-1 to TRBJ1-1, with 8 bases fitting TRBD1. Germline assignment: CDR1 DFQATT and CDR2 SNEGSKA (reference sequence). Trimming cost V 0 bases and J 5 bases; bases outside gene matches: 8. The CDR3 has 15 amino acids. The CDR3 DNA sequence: TGCAGTGCTAGAGATCATCGCAGGGGGCTTACTGAAGCTTTCTTT. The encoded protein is CSARDHRRGLTEAFF.

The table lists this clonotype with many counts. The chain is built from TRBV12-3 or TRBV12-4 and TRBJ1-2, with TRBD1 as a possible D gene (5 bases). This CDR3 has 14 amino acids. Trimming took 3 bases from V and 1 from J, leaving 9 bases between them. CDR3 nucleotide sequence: TGTGCCAGCAGTTTGGGGGGAGATAACTATGGCTACACCTTC. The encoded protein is CASSLGGDNYGYTF.

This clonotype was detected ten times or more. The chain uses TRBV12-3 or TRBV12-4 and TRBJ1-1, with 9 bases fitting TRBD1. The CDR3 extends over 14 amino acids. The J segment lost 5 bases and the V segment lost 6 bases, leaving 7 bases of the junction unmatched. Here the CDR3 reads CASRDPTGGTEAFF. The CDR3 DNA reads TGTGCCAGCAGGGACCCGACAGGGGGTACTGAAGCTTTCTTT.

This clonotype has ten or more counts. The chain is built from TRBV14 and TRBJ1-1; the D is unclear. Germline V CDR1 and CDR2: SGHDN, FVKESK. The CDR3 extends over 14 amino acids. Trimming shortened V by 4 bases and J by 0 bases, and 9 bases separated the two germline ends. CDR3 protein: CASSPRHVNTEAFF. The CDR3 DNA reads TGTGCCAGCAGCCCACGACACGTGAACACTGAAGCTTTCTTT.

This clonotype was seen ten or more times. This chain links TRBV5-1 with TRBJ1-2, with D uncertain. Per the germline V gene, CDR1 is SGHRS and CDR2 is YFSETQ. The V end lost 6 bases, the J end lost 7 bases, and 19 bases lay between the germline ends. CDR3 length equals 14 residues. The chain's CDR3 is CASKGNTANFGYTF. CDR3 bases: TGCGCCAGCAAAGGAAACACCGCAAATTTTGGCTACACCTTC.

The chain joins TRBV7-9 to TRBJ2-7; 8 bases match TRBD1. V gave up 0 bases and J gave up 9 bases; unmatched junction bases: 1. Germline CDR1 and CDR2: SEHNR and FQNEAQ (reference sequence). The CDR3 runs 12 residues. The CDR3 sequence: CASSLAGQGQYF. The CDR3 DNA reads TGTGCCAGCAGCTTAGCCGGACAGGGGCAGTACTTC.

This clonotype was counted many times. CDR3 loop: CASSTELNTEAFF. The CDR3 nucleotides are TGTGCCAGCAGTACAGAGCTTAACACTGAAGCTTTCTTT. V usage is TRBV7-9 and J usage is TRBJ1-1; D remains unclear. The CDR3 is 13 amino acids. The V gene lost 6 bases and the J gene lost 2 bases, with 10 bases spanning the gap. Germline-derived CDR1 and CDR2 are SEHNR and FQNEAQ (reference sequence).

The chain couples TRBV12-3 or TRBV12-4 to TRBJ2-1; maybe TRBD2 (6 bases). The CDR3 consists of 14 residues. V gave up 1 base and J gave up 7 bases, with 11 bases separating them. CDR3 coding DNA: TGTGCCAGCAGTTTAGACCTAGCGAGGAATGAGCAGTTCTTC. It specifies CASSLDLARNEQFF.

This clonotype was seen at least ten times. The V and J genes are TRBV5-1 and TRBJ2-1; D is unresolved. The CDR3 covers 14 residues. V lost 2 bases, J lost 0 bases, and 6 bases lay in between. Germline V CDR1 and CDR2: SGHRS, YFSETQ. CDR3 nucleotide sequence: TGCGCCAGCAGCTTACCCAGCTCCTACAATGAGCAGTTCTTC. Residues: CASSLPSSYNEQFF.

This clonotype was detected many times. CDR3 amino acids: CSARTPPGGLDSPLHF. The CDR3 region has the DNA TGCAGTGCTAGAACCCCACCTGGGGGCCTAGATTCACCCCTCCACTTT. V and J are TRBV20-1 and TRBJ1-6; TRBD1 might be the D (6 bases). The V end was cut by 2 bases, the J end by 8 bases, with 19 bases between. Per germline, CDR1 DFQATT and CDR2 SNEGSKA (reference sequence). The CDR3 has 16 residues.